Below, 13 T cell receptor beta chains from the same sample are listed, as sequenced in a study of CD8+ T cells in alopecia areata. Treatment here: oral pan-JAK inhibitor, 5-10 mg twice daily. Extracted from the samples, RNA was reverse transcribed into cDNA to serve as the sequencing template. TCRdb's table, derived via immunoSEQ multiplex PCR, lists solely in-frame clones and lacks some. The sample records fewer than 200,000 clones, 50% to 75% being singletons. Sample: CD4+ T cells sorted from blood, taken at approximately week 60, from a patient treated with tofacitinib. The receptor set was obtained from a human donor with alopecia areata.

This clone was seen a handful of times. This specimen includes other DNA sequences encoding the same CDR3. The genes are TRBV5-1 and TRBJ2-5, with 7 bases aligning to TRBD1. In germline, CDR1 is SGHRS, CDR2 YFSETQ. This CDR3 has 14 amino acids. V was clipped by 0 bases and J by 2 bases; unmatched bases: 1. CDR3 sequence (DNA): TGCGCCAGCAGCTTGGTGGGACAGCAAGAGACCCAGTACTTC. This codes for CASSLVGQQETQYF.

This rearrangement joins TRBV5-1 to TRBJ2-6; TRBD1 matches 7 bases. Looked up from germline, CDR1 is SGHRS and CDR2 is YFSETQ. V shed 4 bases and J 2 bases; nucleotides not matched to a gene: 3. The length of the CDR3 is 15 residues. The DNA of the CDR3 is TGCGCCAGCAGCATCCAGGGGGCTGGGGCCAACGTCCTGACTTTC. It is translated as CASSIQGAGANVLTF.

The V call is TRBV7-9, the J call TRBJ2-3; 9 bases are a match to TRBD2. Losses at the gene ends were 2 bases for V and 0 bases for J; bases not matched to a gene: 9. Per the germline V gene, CDR1 is SEHNR and CDR2 is FQNEAQ (reference sequence). The CDR3 covers 18 residues. The DNA of the CDR3 is TGTGCCAGCAGCTTAATGGCTAGCGGGGCCACTAGCACAGATACGCAGTATTTT. Amino acid sequence: CASSLMASGATSTDTQYF.

This chain joins TRBV9 and TRBJ2-1, with 7 bases aligning to TRBD2. V was pared by 3 bases and J by 0 bases, with 6 bases of the junction left unmatched. The CDR3 is 16 residues long. The germline V gene encodes CDR1 SGDLS and CDR2 YYNGEE. CDR3 in DNA: TGTGCCAGCAGCGAAGTAGCGGGTTACTCCTACAATGAGCAGTTCTTC. Amino acids: CASSEVAGYSYNEQFF.

This chain uses TRBV11-2 with TRBJ2-7; D assignment may be TRBD1 or TRBD2 (5 bases each). Trimming shortened V by 7 bases and J by 3 bases, and 19 bases separated the two germline ends. CDR1 and CDR2 from the germline V gene are SGHAT and FQNNGV. This CDR3 has 15 residues. For the CDR3, the DNA is TGTGCCAGCACGCCCCAGCGAGGGGAGTACTACGAGCAGTACTTC. Its translation is CASTPQRGEYYEQYF. The complete variable domain, with remaining parts taken from reference TRBV11-2 and TRBJ2-7, reads EAGVAQSPRYKIIEKRQSVAFWCNPISGHATLYWYQQILGQGPKLLIQFQNNGVVDDSQLPKDRFSAERLKGVDSTLKIQPAKLEDSAVYLCASTPQRGEYYEQYFGPGTRLTVT.

The chain joins TRBV30 to TRBJ1-1; 8 positions match TRBD1. There are 14 residues in the CDR3. Germline CDR1 GTSNPN, CDR2 SVGIG (reference sequence). With 5 bases clipped from V and 3 bases from J, the junction kept 8 bases outside the gene matches. The chain's CDR3 is CAWDTPTGDTEAFF. The CDR3 DNA reads TGTGCCTGGGACACCCCGACAGGGGACACTGAAGCTTTCTTT.

V is TRBV7-3 and J is TRBJ1-6; TRBD1 is a possible D gene (5 bases). CDR3 size: 12 residues. V was pared by 2 bases and J by 9 bases, with 5 bases between. The germline V gene encodes CDR1 SGHTA and CDR2 FQGTGA. This CDR3 is CASSLGGSPLHF. DNA for the CDR3: TGTGCCAGCAGCTTAGGGGGTTCACCCCTCCACTTT.

The gene calls are TRBV9 and TRBJ1-1; D might be TRBD1 (5 bases). The CDR3 runs 15 residues. Germline values: CDR1 SGDLS, CDR2 YYNGEE. Trimming stripped 4 bases from V and 3 bases from J, with 16 bases between. The CDR3, as DNA: TGTGCCAGCAGCCCCAATTGGGGGAAGGACACTGAAGCTTTCTTT. Translated: CASSPNWGKDTEAFF.

This chain uses TRBV5-1 with TRBJ2-5; 7 positions match TRBD2. Trimming took 5 bases from V and 0 from J; bases not matched to a gene: 1. Per germline, CDR1 SGHRS and CDR2 YFSETQ. CDR3 length: 13 residues. The CDR3 sequence: CASRAGDQETQYF. The DNA for the CDR3 is TGCGCCAGCAGGGCGGGGGACCAAGAGACCCAGTACTTC.

The chain recombines TRBV9 with TRBJ1-6, with 7 nucleotides matching TRBD1. With 0 bases clipped from V and 3 bases from J, the junction kept 3 bases outside the gene matches. The CDR3 covers 16 residues. CDR1 SGDLS and CDR2 YYNGEE come from the germline V gene. The CDR3 DNA reads as TGTGCCAGCAGCGTAGGCCCAGGGGGCTATAATTCACCCCTCCACTTT. Its protein product is CASSVGPGGYNSPLHF.

The V gene is TRBV29-1, the J gene TRBJ2-7; 7 bases align to TRBD1. The CDR3 covers 12 residues. The V segment lost 5 bases and the J segment 2 bases; nucleotides outside the gene matches: 3. Per germline, CDR1 SQVTM and CDR2 ANQGSEA. The CDR3 spells CSVLGQAYEQYF. CDR3 in DNA: TGCAGCGTTCTAGGACAGGCCTACGAGCAGTACTTC.

This clone was recorded a few times. The CDR3 loop reads CATSREGGWAEQYF. CDR3 nucleotide sequence: TGTGCCACCAGCAGAGAAGGCGGCTGGGCCGAGCAGTACTTC. The chain carries TRBV15 and TRBJ2-7; D gene uncertain. Trimming took off 0 bases at V and 6 bases at J, with 12 bases between the two ends. Germline V lookup: CDR1 LNHNV, CDR2 YYDKDF (reference sequence). CDR3 length equals 14 residues.

In its sample, this clone was seen once. The V gene is TRBV18, the J gene TRBJ2-5; D tentatively fits TRBD1 or TRBD2 (6 bases each). V was clipped by 2 bases and J by 5 bases, with 15 bases between them. Germline lookup yields CDR1 KGHSH and CDR2 LQKENI. The CDR3 totals 15 residues. CDR3 DNA sequence: TGTGCCAGCTCACCAGTCAACGGGGGCGAGGAGACCCAGTACTTC. Encoded protein: CASSPVNGGEETQYF.